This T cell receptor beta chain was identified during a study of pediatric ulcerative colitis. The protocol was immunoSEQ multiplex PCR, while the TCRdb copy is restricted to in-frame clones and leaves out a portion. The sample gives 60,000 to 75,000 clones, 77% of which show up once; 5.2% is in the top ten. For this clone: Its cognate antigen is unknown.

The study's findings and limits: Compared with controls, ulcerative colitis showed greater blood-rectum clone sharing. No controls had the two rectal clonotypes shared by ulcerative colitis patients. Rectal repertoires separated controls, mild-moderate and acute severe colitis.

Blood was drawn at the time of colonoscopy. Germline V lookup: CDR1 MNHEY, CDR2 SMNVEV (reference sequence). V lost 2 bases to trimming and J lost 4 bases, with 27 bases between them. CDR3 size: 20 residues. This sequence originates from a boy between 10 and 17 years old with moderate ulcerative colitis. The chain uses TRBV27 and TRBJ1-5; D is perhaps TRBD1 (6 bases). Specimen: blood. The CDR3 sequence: CASSLTLSYRAGRNNQPQHF. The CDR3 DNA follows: TGTGCCAGCAGTTTAACCCTCAGTTACAGGGCCGGTCGCAATAATCAGCCCCAGCATTTT.